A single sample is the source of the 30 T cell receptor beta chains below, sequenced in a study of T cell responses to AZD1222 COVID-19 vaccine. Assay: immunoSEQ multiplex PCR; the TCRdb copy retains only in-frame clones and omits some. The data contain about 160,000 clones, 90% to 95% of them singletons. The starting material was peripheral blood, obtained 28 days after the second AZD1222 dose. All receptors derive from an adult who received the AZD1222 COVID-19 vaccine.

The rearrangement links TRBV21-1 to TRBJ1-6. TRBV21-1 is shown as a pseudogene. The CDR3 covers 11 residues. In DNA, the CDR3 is TGTGCCAGCAACTGGGGACCACCCCTCCACTTT. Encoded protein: CASNWGPPLHF.

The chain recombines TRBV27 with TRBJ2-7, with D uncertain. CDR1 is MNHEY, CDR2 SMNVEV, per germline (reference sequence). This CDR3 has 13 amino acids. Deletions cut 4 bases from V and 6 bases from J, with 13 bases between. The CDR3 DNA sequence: TGTGCCAGCAGTTCCAGCCCAACCGGCGAGCAGTACTTC. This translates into CASSSSPTGEQYF.

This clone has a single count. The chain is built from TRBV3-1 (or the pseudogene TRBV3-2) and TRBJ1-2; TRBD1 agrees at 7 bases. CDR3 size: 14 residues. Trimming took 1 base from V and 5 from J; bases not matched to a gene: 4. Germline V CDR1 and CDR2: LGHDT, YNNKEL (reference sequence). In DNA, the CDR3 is TGTGCCAGCAGCCAAGGGAGGACAGGTTATGGCTACACCTTC. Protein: CASSQGRTGYGYTF.

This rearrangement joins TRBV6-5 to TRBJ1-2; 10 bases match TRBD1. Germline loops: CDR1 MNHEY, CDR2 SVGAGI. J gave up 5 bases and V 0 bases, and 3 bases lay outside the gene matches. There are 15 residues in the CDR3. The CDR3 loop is CASSYSGTGVYGYTF. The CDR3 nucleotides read TGTGCCAGCAGTTACTCCGGGACAGGGGTTTATGGCTACACCTTC.

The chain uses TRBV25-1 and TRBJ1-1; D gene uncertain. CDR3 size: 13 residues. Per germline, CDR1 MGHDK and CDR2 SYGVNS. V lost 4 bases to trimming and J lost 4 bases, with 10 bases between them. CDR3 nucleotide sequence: TGTGCCAGCAGTGGGAAGTTGGGCACTGAAGCTTTCTTT. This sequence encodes CASSGKLGTEAFF. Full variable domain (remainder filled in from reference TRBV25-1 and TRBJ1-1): EADIYQTPRYLVIGTGKKITLECSQTMGHDKMYWYQQDPGMELHLIHYSYGVNSTEKGDLSSESTVSRIRTEHFPLTLESARPSHTSQYLCASSGKLGTEAFFGQGTRLTVV.

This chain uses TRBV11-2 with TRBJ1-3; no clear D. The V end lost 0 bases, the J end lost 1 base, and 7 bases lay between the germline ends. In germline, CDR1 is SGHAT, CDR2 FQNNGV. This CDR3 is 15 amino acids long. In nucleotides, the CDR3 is TGTGCCAGCAGCTTAGAACAGTTTTCTGGAAACACCATATATTTT. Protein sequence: CASSLEQFSGNTIYF.

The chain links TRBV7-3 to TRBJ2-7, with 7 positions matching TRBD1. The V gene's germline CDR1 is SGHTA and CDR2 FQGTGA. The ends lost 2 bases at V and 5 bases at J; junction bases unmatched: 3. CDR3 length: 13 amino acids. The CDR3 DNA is TGTGCCAGCAGCTTACGGCAGGGGGACGAGCAGTACTTC. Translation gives CASSLRQGDEQYF.

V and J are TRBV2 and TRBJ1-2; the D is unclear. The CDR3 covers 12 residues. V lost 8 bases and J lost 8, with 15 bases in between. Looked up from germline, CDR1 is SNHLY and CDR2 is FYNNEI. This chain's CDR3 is CASPSYPLGYTF. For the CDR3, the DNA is TGTGCCAGCCCGAGTTACCCTCTCGGCTACACCTTC.

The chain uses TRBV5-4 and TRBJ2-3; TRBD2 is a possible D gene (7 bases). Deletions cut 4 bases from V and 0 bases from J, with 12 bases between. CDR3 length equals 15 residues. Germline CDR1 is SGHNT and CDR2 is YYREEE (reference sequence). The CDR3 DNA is TGTGCCAGCAGCACTGGGGGGGCCAGCACAGATACGCAGTATTTT. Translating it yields CASSTGGASTDTQYF.

For the CDR3, the DNA is TGTGCCTGGAGTGTGGGGGGATCCCAGCCCCAGCATTTT. This encodes CAWSVGGSQPQHF. The chain joins TRBV30 to TRBJ1-5, with D maybe TRBD1 (5 bases). This CDR3 has 13 residues. Germline CDR1 GTSNPN, CDR2 SVGIG (reference sequence). V lost 0 bases, J lost 7 bases, and 10 bases lay in between.

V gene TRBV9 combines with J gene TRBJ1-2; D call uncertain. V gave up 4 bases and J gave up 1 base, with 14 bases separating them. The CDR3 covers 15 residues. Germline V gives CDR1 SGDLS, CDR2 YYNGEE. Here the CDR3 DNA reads TGTGCCAGCAGCCCCCGGAGCCGACTTAACTATGGCTACACCTTC. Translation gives CASSPRSRLNYGYTF.

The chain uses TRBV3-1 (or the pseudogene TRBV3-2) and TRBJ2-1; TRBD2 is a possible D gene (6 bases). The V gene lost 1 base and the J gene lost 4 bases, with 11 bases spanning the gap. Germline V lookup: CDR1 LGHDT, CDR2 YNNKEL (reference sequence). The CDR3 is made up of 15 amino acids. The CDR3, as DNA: TGTGCCAGCAGCCAAGCGGGAGAGGCTTACAATGAGCAGTTCTTC. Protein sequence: CASSQAGEAYNEQFF.

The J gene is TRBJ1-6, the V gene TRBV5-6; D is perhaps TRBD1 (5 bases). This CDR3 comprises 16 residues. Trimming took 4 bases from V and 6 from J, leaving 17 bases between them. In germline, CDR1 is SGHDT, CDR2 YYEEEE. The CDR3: CASSHSWGVGNSPLHF. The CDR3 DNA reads TGTGCCAGCAGCCACAGCTGGGGGGTAGGTAATTCACCCCTCCACTTT.

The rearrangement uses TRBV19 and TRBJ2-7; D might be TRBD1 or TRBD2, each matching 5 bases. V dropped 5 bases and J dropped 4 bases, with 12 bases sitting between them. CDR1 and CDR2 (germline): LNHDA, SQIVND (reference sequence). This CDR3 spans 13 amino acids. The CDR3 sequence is CASSGRAGYEQYF. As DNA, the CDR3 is TGTGCCAGTAGTGGCAGGGCGGGTTACGAGCAGTACTTC.

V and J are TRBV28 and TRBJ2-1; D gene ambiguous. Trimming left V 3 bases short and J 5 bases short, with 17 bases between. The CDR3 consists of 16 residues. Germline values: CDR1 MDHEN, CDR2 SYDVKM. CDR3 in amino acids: CASSFPNWGSDNEQFF. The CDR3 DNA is TGTGCCAGCAGTTTCCCTAACTGGGGTAGTGACAATGAGCAGTTCTTC.

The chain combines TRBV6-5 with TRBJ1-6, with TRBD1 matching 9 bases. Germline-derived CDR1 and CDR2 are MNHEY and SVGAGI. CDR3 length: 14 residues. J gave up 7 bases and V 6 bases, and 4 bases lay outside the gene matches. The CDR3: CASRGTGRNSPLHF. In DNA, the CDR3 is TGTGCCAGCAGGGGGACAGGGCGCAATTCACCCCTCCACTTT.

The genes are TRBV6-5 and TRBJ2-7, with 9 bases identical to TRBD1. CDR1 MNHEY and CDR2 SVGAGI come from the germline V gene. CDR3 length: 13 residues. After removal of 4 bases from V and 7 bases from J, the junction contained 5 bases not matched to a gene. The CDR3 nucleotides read TGTGCCAGCAGTTGGGGACAGGGTTTAGAGCAGTACTTC. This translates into CASSWGQGLEQYF.

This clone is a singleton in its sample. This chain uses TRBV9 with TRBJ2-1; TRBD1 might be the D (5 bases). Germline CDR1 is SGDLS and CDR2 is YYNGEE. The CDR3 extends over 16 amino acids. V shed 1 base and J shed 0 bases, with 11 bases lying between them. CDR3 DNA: TGTGCCAGCAGCGTAAGGGGCTCGAGCTCCTACAATGAGCAGTTCTTC. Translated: CASSVRGSSSYNEQFF.

The CDR3 region has the DNA TGCGCCAGCAGTCGATGCATCTCTGGAAACACCATATATTTT. Its protein is CASSRCISGNTIYF. The J gene is TRBJ1-3, the V gene TRBV23-1; no clear D. Being an ORF, TRBV23-1 has a function that is uncertain. The V and J ends lost 4 bases and 0 bases respectively, with 7 bases between them. This CDR3 spans 14 amino acids.

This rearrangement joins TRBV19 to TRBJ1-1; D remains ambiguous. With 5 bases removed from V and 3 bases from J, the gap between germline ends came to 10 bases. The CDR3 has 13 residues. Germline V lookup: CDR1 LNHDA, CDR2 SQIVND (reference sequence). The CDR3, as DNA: TGTGCCAGTAGTGTCCGGGTGGACACTGAAGCTTTCTTT. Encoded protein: CASSVRVDTEAFF.

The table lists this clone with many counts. The CDR3 here is CASSQSPVRAGSGNTIYF. For the CDR3, the DNA is TGCGCCAGCAGCCAATCCCCCGTGCGTGCCGGCTCTGGAAACACCATATATTTT. The chain uses TRBV4-1 and TRBJ1-3; D uncertain. The CDR3 sequence is 18 residues long. The V end lost 2 bases, the J end lost 0 bases, and 17 bases lay between the germline ends. Per the germline V gene, CDR1 is MGHRA and CDR2 is YSYEKL.

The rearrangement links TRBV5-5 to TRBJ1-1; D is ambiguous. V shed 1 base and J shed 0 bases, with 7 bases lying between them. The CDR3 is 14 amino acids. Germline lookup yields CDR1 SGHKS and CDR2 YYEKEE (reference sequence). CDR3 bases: TGTGCCAGCAGCTTGCCACAGATGAACACTGAAGCTTTCTTT. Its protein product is CASSLPQMNTEAFF.

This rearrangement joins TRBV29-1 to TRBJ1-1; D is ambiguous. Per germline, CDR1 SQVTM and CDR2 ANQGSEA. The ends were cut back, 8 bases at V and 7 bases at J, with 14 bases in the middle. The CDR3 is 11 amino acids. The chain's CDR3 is CSTPSANEAFF. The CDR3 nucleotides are TGCAGCACCCCGAGTGCCAATGAAGCTTTCTTT.

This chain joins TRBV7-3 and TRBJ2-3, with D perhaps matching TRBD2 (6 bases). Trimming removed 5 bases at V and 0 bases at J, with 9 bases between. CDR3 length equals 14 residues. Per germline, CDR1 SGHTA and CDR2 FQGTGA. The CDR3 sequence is CASSISGSTDTQYF. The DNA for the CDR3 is TGTGCCAGCAGCATTAGCGGTAGCACAGATACGCAGTATTTT.

Here the CDR3 DNA reads TGTGCCAGCAGCTTAGGACTGGGCACAGATACGCAGTATTTT. Its protein is CASSLGLGTDTQYF. The chain is built from TRBV7-9 and TRBJ2-3; D unclear. The CDR3 runs 14 residues. Germline V gives CDR1 SEHNR, CDR2 FQNEAQ (reference sequence). Trimming cost V 1 base and J 1 base, with 6 bases left between them.

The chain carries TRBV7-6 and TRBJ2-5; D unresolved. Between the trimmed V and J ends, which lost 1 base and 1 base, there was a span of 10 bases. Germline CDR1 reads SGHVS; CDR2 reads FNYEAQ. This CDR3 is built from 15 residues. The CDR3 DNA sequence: TGTGCCAGCAGCTTAGTACTGACTGCCCAAGAGACCCAGTACTTC. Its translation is CASSLVLTAQETQYF.

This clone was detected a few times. CDR3 bases: TGTGCCAGCAGTTACTCGGGGGAAACTCCGAACACTGAAGCTTTCTTT. Its translation is CASSYSGETPNTEAFF. The chain links TRBV6-5 to TRBJ1-1; D might be TRBD1 (5 bases). V gave up 0 bases and J gave up 1 base, with 12 bases separating them. This CDR3 spans 16 amino acids. In germline, CDR1 is MNHEY, CDR2 SVGAGI.

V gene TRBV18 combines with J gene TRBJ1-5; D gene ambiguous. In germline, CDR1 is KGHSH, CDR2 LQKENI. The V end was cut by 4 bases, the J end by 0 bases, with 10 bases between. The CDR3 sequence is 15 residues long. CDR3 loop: CASSRAVSSNQPQHF. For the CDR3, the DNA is TGTGCCAGCTCACGGGCCGTCTCTAGCAATCAGCCCCAGCATTTT.

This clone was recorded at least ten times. The CDR3 spells CASILGQLNTEAFF. The CDR3, as DNA: TGTGCCAGCATCCTGGGACAGCTGAACACTGAAGCTTTCTTT. The chain combines TRBV2 with TRBJ1-1, with 7 bases matching TRBD1. Germline loops: CDR1 SNHLY, CDR2 FYNNEI. This CDR3 has 14 residues. The V gene end was trimmed by 7 bases and the J gene end by 0 bases; junction bases not matched to a gene: 5.

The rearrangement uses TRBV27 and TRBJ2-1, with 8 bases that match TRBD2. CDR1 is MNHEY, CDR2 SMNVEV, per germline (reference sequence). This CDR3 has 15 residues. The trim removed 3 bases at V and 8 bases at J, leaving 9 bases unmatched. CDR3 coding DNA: TGTGCCAGCAGTTTGATGGGACTAGGTGTCGATGAGCAGTTCTTC. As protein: CASSLMGLGVDEQFF.